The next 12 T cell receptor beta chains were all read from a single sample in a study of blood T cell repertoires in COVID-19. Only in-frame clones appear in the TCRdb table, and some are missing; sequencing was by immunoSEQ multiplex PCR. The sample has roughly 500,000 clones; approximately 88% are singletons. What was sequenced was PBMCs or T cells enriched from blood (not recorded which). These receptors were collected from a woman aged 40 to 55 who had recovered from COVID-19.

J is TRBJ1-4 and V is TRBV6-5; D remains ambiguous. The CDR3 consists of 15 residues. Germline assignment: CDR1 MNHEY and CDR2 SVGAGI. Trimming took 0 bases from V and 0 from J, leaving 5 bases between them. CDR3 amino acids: CASSYSAATNEKLFF. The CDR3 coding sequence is TGTGCCAGCAGTTACTCGGCAGCAACTAATGAAAAACTGTTTTTT.

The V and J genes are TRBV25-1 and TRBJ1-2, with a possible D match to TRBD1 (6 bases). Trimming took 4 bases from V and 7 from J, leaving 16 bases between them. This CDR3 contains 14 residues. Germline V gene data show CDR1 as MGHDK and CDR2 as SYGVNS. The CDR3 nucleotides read TGTGCCAGCAGTGCCGCAGGGGCCGGAGGTGGCTACACCTTC. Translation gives CASSAAGAGGGYTF.

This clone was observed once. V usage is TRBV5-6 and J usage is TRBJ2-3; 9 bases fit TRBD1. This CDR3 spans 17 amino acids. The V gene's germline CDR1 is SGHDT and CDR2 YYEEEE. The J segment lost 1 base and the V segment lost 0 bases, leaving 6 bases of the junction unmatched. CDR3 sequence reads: CASSLGPDRGGTDTQYF. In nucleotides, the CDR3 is TGTGCCAGCAGCTTGGGGCCTGACAGGGGGGGCACAGATACGCAGTATTTT.

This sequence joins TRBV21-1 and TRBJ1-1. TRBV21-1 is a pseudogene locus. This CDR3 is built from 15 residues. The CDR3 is CASSKEDTGGTEAFF. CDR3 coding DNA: TGTGCCAGCAGCAAAGAAGACACCGGGGGCACTGAAGCTTTCTTT.

CDR3 residues: CASSLEREAGDTQYF. DNA of the CDR3: TGTGCCAGCAGCTTAGAACGGGAGGCGGGAGATACGCAGTATTTT. The chain employs TRBV5-4 and TRBJ2-3; 7 positions agree with TRBD2. CDR3 size: 15 residues. Germline lookup yields CDR1 SGHNT and CDR2 YYREEE (reference sequence). V lost 2 bases and J lost 5; bases outside the gene matches: 8. Using reference TRBV5-4 and TRBJ2-3 for the parts outside the CDR3, the full variable domain is ETGVTQSPTHLIKTRGQQVTLRCSSQSGHNTVSWYQQALGQGPQFIFQYYREEENGRGNFPPRFSGLQFPNYSSELNVNALELDDSALYLCASSLEREAGDTQYFGPGTRLTVL.

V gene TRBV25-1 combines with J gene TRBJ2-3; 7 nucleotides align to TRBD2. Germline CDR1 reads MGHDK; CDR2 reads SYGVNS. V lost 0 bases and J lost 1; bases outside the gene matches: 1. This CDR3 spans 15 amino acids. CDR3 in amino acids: CASSEYRGGTDTQYF. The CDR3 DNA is TGTGCCAGCAGTGAATATCGGGGGGGCACAGATACGCAGTATTTT. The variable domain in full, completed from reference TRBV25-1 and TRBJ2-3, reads EADIYQTPRYLVIGTGKKITLECSQTMGHDKMYWYQQDPGMELHLIHYSYGVNSTEKGDLSSESTVSRIRTEHFPLTLESARPSHTSQYLCASSEYRGGTDTQYFGPGTRLTVL.

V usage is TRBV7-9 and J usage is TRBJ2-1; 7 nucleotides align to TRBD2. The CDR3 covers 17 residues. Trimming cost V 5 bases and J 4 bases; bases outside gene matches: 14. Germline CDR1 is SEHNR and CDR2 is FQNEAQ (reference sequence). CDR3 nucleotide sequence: TGTGCCAGCAGCCCCAGCAAAGCGGGGATTGCATACAATGAGCAGTTCTTC. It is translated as CASSPSKAGIAYNEQFF.

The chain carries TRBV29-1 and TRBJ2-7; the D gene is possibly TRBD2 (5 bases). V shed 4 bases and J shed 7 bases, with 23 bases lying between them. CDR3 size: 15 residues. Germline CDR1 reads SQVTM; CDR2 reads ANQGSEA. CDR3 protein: CSVGSYSDPEQEQYF. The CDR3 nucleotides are TGCAGCGTTGGGAGCTATAGCGACCCAGAGCAAGAGCAGTACTTC.

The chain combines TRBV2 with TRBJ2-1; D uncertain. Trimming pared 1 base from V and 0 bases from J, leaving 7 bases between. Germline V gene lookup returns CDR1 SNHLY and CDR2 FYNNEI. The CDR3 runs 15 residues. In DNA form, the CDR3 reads TGTGCCAGCAGTGAAGAGTCTACCTCCTACAATGAGCAGTTCTTC. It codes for CASSEESTSYNEQFF. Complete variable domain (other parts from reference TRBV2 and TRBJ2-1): EPEVTQTPSHQVTQMGQEVILRCVPISNHLYFYWYRQILGQKVEFLVSFYNNEISEKSEIFDDQFSVERPDGSNFTLKIRSTKLEDSAMYFCASSEESTSYNEQFFGPGTRLTVL.

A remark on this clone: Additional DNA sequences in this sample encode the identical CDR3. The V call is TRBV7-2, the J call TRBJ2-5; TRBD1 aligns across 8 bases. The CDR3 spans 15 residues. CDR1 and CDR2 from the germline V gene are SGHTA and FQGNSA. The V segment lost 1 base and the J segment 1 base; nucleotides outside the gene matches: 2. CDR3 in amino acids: CASSLGTGGQETQYF. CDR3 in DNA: TGTGCCAGCAGCTTAGGTACAGGGGGCCAAGAGACCCAGTACTTC.

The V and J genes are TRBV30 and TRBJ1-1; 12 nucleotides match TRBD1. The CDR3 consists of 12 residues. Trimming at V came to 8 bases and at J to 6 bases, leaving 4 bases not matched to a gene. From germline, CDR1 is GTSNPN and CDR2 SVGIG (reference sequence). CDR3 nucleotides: TGTGCCGGGACAGGGGGCAACGCTGAAGCTTTCTTT. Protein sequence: CAGTGGNAEAFF. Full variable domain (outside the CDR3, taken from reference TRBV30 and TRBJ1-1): SQTIHQWPATLVQPVGSPLSLECTVEGTSNPNLYWYRQAAGRGLQLLFYSVGIGQISSEVPQNLSASRPQDRQFILSSKKLLLSDSGFYLCAGTGGNAEAFFGQGTRLTVV.

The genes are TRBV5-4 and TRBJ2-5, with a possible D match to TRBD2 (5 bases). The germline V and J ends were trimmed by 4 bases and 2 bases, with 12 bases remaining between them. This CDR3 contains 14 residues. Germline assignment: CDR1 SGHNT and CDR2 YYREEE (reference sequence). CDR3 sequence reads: CASSQRRSQETQYF. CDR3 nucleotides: TGTGCCAGCAGCCAGCGGCGATCTCAAGAGACCCAGTACTTC.